This T cell receptor (beta chain) derives from a study of blood T cell repertoires in COVID-19. Study-wide context: There were acute and convalescent COVID-19 samples, and they came from the United States, Italy and Spain.

Clones were sequenced by immunoSEQ multiplex PCR, and TCRdb holds only the in-frame ones, with some missing. The repertoire holds under 150,000 clones, with 75% to 90% as singletons. Trimming cost V 6 bases and J 1 base, with 9 bases left between them. The CDR3 length is 13 residues. This chain joins TRBV12-3 or TRBV12-4 and TRBJ1-1, with no clear D. What was sequenced was peripheral blood. The sequence was obtained from a human donor in a cohort sampled during active COVID-19. CDR3 sequence reads: CASSSGSNTEAFF. For the CDR3, the DNA is TGTGCCAGCAGCTCCGGTTCGAACACTGAAGCTTTCTTT.